This T cell receptor (beta chain) was retrieved from a study of blood T cell repertoires in COVID-19. Assay: immunoSEQ multiplex PCR; the TCRdb copy retains only in-frame clones and omits some. The sample includes under 300,000 clones, roughly 88% of them seen just once. This clone has only one observation. The CDR3 runs to 14 residues. The V gene lost 2 bases and the J gene lost 8 bases, with 16 bases spanning the gap. In germline, CDR1 is SQVTM, CDR2 ANQGSEA. This receptor was obtained from a woman aged 25 to 45 who had recovered from COVID-19. Sequencing was performed on PBMCs or T cells enriched from blood (not recorded which). The V gene is TRBV29-1, the J gene TRBJ2-1; weak D call: TRBD1 (6 bases). In nucleotides, the CDR3 is TGCAGCGTTGAATGGGGGCGGAAGTATGATGAGCAGTTCTTC. Translated: CSVEWGRKYDEQFF.